The 25 T cell receptor beta chains presented below share a single source sample, sequenced in a study of human T cells and chemical hapten exposure. TCRdb used MiXCR to reprocess the RACE reads, holding one entry per CDR3 protein. Of 110,000 or so distinct CDR3 sequences in the sample, about a tenth were seen once. Time point specified: patch test 2, 6 weeks after DPC sensitization. Treatment noted: therapeutic diphenylcyclopropenone sensitization with weekly scalp DPC. Sequenced here: whole blood, sampled in connection with sensitization to the hapten diphenylcyclopropenone (DPC). The source is a middle-aged woman with alopecia areata. Some clones in this sample may be carry-over from other donors' samples.

This clonotype was found many times. The chain has TRBV28 and TRBJ1-2; D is unresolved. Trimming shortened V by 7 bases and J by 5 bases, and 8 bases separated the two germline ends. Germline CDR1 and CDR2: MDHEN and SYDVKM. This CDR3 region has 11 residues. CDR3 sequence reads: CASTQDYGYTF. The DNA for the CDR3 is TGTGCCAGCACTCAGGATTATGGCTACACCTTC.

This clonotype showed up just a few times. V is TRBV12-3 or TRBV12-4 and J is TRBJ2-1, with TRBD1 identical over 10 bases. The length of the CDR3 is 17 residues. V lost 0 bases and J lost 7; bases outside the gene matches: 9. The CDR3 DNA follows: TGTGCCAGCAGTTTAGCGCGGAGGACAGGGGGTTGGAATGAGCAGTTCTTC. Amino acids: CASSLARRTGGWNEQFF.

This clonotype occurred many times. This chain connects TRBV19 to TRBJ2-3; no firm D call. The CDR3 contains 12 residues. Germline V gene lookup returns CDR1 LNHDA and CDR2 SQIVND (reference sequence). Trimming took 6 bases from V and 2 from J, leaving 6 bases between them. As DNA, the CDR3 is TGTGCCAGTAGAGGTTACACAGATACGCAGTATTTT. Protein sequence: CASRGYTDTQYF.

The V gene is TRBV7-2, the J gene TRBJ2-1; TRBD1 aligns across 10 bases. J gave up 8 bases and V 5 bases, and 6 bases lay outside the gene matches. The length of the CDR3 is 14 residues. The germline V gene has CDR1 SGHTA and CDR2 FQGNSA. CDR3 sequence: CASSPGQGFYEQFF. As DNA, the CDR3 is TGTGCCAGCAGCCCGGGACAGGGGTTCTATGAGCAGTTCTTC.

With regard to this clonotype: This may be a read error, as it is one base from a much larger clone. The V gene is TRBV7-9, the J gene TRBJ2-3, with unresolved D. Germline lookup yields CDR1 SEHNR and CDR2 FQNEAQ (reference sequence). V was shortened by 5 bases and J by 2 bases, with 8 bases between the two germline ends. CDR3 size: 13 residues. This chain's CDR3 is CASSRRHTDTQYF. The CDR3 nucleotides read TGTGCCAGCAGCCGTCGCCACACAGATACGCAGTATTTT.

This clonotype was counted between two and nine times. The chain employs TRBV19 and TRBJ1-4; TRBD1 might be the D (5 bases). Per the germline V gene, CDR1 is LNHDA and CDR2 is SQIVND (reference sequence). Trimming stripped 3 bases from V and 0 bases from J, with 14 bases between. The CDR3 length is 17 residues. CDR3 sequence: CASSMVPTASTNEKLFF. The CDR3 coding sequence is TGTGCCAGTAGTATGGTCCCGACAGCTTCAACTAATGAAAAACTGTTTTTT.

This clonotype was recorded many times. The V gene is TRBV5-6, the J gene TRBJ1-5; 10 nucleotides match TRBD1. V gave up 1 base and J gave up 6 bases; unmatched junction bases: 7. The germline gives CDR1 SGHDT, CDR2 YYEEEE. This CDR3 contains 16 residues. The CDR3 region is CASSLYGTGVTQPQHF. In nucleotides, the CDR3 is TGTGCCAGCAGCTTGTATGGGACAGGGGTGACTCAGCCCCAGCATTTT.

This clonotype was counted a few times. The rearrangement uses TRBV3-1 and TRBJ2-4, with a tentative D call TRBD2 (5 bases). This CDR3 is 13 amino acids long. Looked up from germline, CDR1 is LGHDT and CDR2 is YNNKEL (reference sequence). V lost 3 bases, J lost 5 bases, and 8 bases lay in between. Here the CDR3 DNA reads TGTGCCAGCAGCCAGACTACACAAAACATTCAGTACTTC. Translating it yields CASSQTTQNIQYF.

The chain couples TRBV27 to TRBJ2-3; the D call may be TRBD1 or TRBD2 (6 bases each). Per germline, CDR1 MNHEY and CDR2 SMNVEV (reference sequence). This CDR3 comprises 17 residues. V lost 2 bases, J lost 0 bases, and 15 bases lay in between. The CDR3 nucleotides read TGTGCCAGCAGTTTAACCCCCGGGGGCCGGAGCACAGATACGCAGTATTTT. Its protein is CASSLTPGGRSTDTQYF.

V and J are TRBV28 and TRBJ2-1; tentatively, D is TRBD1 (5 bases). Deletions cut 1 base from V and 5 bases from J, with 18 bases between. Germline V gene lookup returns CDR1 MDHEN and CDR2 SYDVKM. The CDR3 runs 17 residues. The CDR3: CASSLYSAGQRHNEQFF. The CDR3 coding sequence is TGTGCCAGCAGTTTATATTCGGCAGGGCAACGCCACAATGAGCAGTTCTTC.

Ten or more counts support this clonotype. The rearrangement links TRBV12-3 or TRBV12-4 to TRBJ2-5; 7 bases fit TRBD2. The CDR3 loop spans 16 amino acids. The J segment lost 2 bases and the V segment lost 0 bases, leaving 6 bases of the junction unmatched. CDR3 coding DNA: TGTGCCAGCAGTTTAGCTGCCGGGACTACTCAAGAGACCCAGTACTTC. Its translation: CASSLAAGTTQETQYF.

This clonotype has more than one count but fewer than ten. The chain links TRBV11-2 to TRBJ2-3; the D gene is possibly TRBD2 (6 bases). Germline V lookup: CDR1 SGHAT, CDR2 FQNNGV. This CDR3 is built from 13 residues. The ends were cut back, 5 bases at V and 9 bases at J, with 15 bases in the middle. The CDR3 DNA reads TGTGCCAGCAGCCCGCTTAAGGAGGGGACGCAGTATTTT. Translation: CASSPLKEGTQYF.

CDR3 nucleotide sequence: TGTGCCACCCGGGGGGGCGGCACTGAAGCTTTCTTT. This gives the protein CATRGGGTEAFF. This rearrangement joins TRBV2 to TRBJ1-1, with a possible D match to TRBD1 (6 bases). The CDR3 length is 12 residues. With 10 bases removed from V and 4 bases from J, the gap between germline ends came to 13 bases. Germline loops: CDR1 SNHLY, CDR2 FYNNEI. Full variable domain (remainder filled in from reference TRBV2 and TRBJ1-1): EPEVTQTPSHQVTQMGQEVILRCVPISNHLYFYWYRQILGQKVEFLVSFYNNEISEKSEIFDDQFSVERPDGSNFTLKIRSTKLEDSAMYFCATRGGGTEAFFGQGTRLTVV.

J is TRBJ2-2 and V is TRBV14, with 8 bases lining up with TRBD1. The V gene end was trimmed by 0 bases and the J gene end by 3 bases; junction bases not matched to a gene: 9. This CDR3 is built from 18 residues. In germline, CDR1 is SGHDN, CDR2 FVKESK. The CDR3 sequence is CASSQDSNEQGDTGELFF. Here the CDR3 DNA reads TGTGCCAGCAGCCAAGATTCGAACGAACAGGGGGACACCGGGGAGCTGTTTTTT. Supplemented by reference TRBV14 and TRBJ2-2, the full variable domain reads EAGVTQFPSHSVIEKGQTVTLRCDPISGHDNLYWYRRVMGKEIKFLLHFVKESKQDESGMPNNRFLAERTGGTYSTLKVQPAELEDSGVYFCASSQDSNEQGDTGELFFGEGSRLTVL.

In its sample, this clonotype was seen a few times. The chain uses TRBV5-6 and TRBJ2-7; D uncertain. Germline V gene sequence: CDR1 SGHDT, CDR2 YYEEEE. The CDR3 totals 13 residues. The V end lost 1 base, the J end lost 4 bases, and 9 bases lay between the germline ends. CDR3 in amino acids: CASSLRLIYEQYF. CDR3 coding DNA: TGTGCCAGCAGCTTGCGGCTAATTTACGAGCAGTACTTC.

The gene calls are TRBV6-2 or TRBV6-3 and TRBJ1-5; D gene ambiguous. V gave up 6 bases and J gave up 11 bases, with 14 bases separating them. The CDR3 runs to 12 residues. Germline V gene lookup returns CDR1 MNHEY and CDR2 SVGEGT. The CDR3 DNA follows: TGTGCCAGCAGAACCGTGGGCGGAGCCCAGCATTTT. It yields the protein CASRTVGGAQHF.

The table lists this clonotype with many counts. The chain joins TRBV20-1 to TRBJ2-3; 10 nucleotides agree with TRBD2. Looked up from germline, CDR1 is DFQATT and CDR2 is SNEGSKA (reference sequence). The CDR3 spans 18 residues. V was clipped by 1 base and J by 7 bases; unmatched bases: 17. This CDR3 is CSARVLSGGGHYPNTQYF. As DNA, the CDR3 is TGCAGTGCTAGAGTCCTAAGCGGGGGGGGCCATTATCCTAATACGCAGTATTTT.

At least ten counts were recorded for this clonotype. The chain joins TRBV11-3 to TRBJ2-1, with 11 bases aligning to TRBD2. From germline, CDR1 is SGHNT and CDR2 YENEEA. The CDR3 runs 15 residues. After removal of 5 bases from V and 2 bases from J, the junction contained 2 bases not matched to a gene. The CDR3 region is CASSVTSGAYNEQFF. For the CDR3, the DNA is TGTGCCAGCAGCGTGACTAGCGGGGCCTACAATGAGCAGTTCTTC.

The chain carries TRBV9 and TRBJ1-4, with 11 bases lining up with TRBD1. Germline values: CDR1 SGDLS, CDR2 YYNGEE. The CDR3 extends over 15 amino acids. With V trimmed by 3 bases and J by 8 bases, 6 bases remained unmatched. The DNA of the CDR3 is TGTGCCAGCAGCGCTGGGACAGGGGGAAGGGAAAAACTGTTTTTT. Amino acids: CASSAGTGGREKLFF.

This clonotype has more than one count but fewer than ten. This chain joins TRBV20-1 and TRBJ1-6, with a weak D call TRBD1 (6 bases). Germline CDR1 is DFQATT and CDR2 is SNEGSKA (reference sequence). The V end lost 7 bases, the J end lost 2 bases, and 12 bases lay between the germline ends. The CDR3 runs to 14 residues. CDR3 protein: CSGTRDTYNSPLHF. CDR3 DNA: TGCAGTGGAACTAGGGACACCTATAATTCACCCCTCCACTTT.

This clonotype turned up a few times. The chain is built from TRBV7-8 and TRBJ2-2; the D gene is possibly TRBD2 (6 bases). The CDR3 spans 16 residues. The V gene's germline CDR1 is SGHVS and CDR2 FQNEAQ. Between the trimmed V and J ends, which lost 5 bases and 3 bases, there was a span of 16 bases. CDR3 in amino acids: CASSVKGLLDTGELFF. The CDR3 nucleotides read TGTGCCAGCAGCGTGAAGGGACTTCTTGACACCGGGGAGCTGTTTTTT.

This clonotype was seen a handful of times. The chain combines TRBV20-1 with TRBJ2-2; D is possibly TRBD1 (5 bases). The CDR3 is 16 residues long. CDR1 and CDR2 (germline): DFQATT, SNEGSKA (reference sequence). The germline V and J ends were trimmed by 3 bases and 0 bases, with 14 bases remaining between them. The CDR3 DNA follows: TGCAGTGCTAGGCAGGGTCATTTAACGAACACCGGGGAGCTGTTTTTT. It translates to CSARQGHLTNTGELFF.

Notes on this clonotype: This may be a read error, as it is one base from a much larger clone. V and J are TRBV6-6 and TRBJ1-5, with 12 bases identical to TRBD1. The V gene's germline CDR1 is MNHNY and CDR2 SVGAGI (reference sequence). There are 14 residues in the CDR3. This CDR3 is CASRNRDRGQPRHF. CDR3 DNA: TGTGCCAGCAGAAACCGGGACAGGGGGCAGCCCCGGCATTTT.

This clonotype was counted ten times or more. The chain uses TRBV20-1 and TRBJ2-5, with 9 bases matching TRBD2. CDR1 and CDR2 from the germline V gene are DFQATT and SNEGSKA (reference sequence). The CDR3 length is 14 residues. The J segment lost 4 bases and the V segment lost 0 bases, leaving 3 bases of the junction unmatched. This CDR3 is CSARDGGGAETQYF. The CDR3 nucleotides read TGCAGTGCTAGAGATGGCGGGGGGGCAGAGACCCAGTACTTC.

This clonotype was recorded many times. This chain links TRBV6-6 with TRBJ1-2; D might be TRBD1 (5 bases). The germline V and J ends were trimmed by 6 bases and 2 bases, with 13 bases remaining between them. This CDR3 has 14 amino acids. Germline V CDR1 and CDR2: MNHNY, SVGAGI (reference sequence). The CDR3 nucleotides are TGTGCCAGCAGCTACGCGGGGACCAACTATGGCTACACCTTC. Translated, it gives CASSYAGTNYGYTF.